Each of the 22 T cell receptor beta chains below was sequenced from the same sample in a study of chemoradiotherapy in HPV16-positive cancers. Libraries were prepared by immunoSEQ multiplex PCR; TCRdb keeps only in-frame clonotypes and omits some of them. The table has 20,000 to 25,000 clones, around 90% seen once. The sample here was blood, taken from a patient who underwent chemoradiotherapy. The origin of the receptors is a human donor with HPV-associated anogenital cancer.

In its sample, this clone was seen a few times. This chain uses TRBV7-2 with TRBJ2-1; a possible D gene is TRBD2 (6 bases). V lost 5 bases and J 0 bases, leaving 11 bases between the germline ends. CDR1 is SGHTA and CDR2 is FQGNSA in the germline V gene. The CDR3 spans 15 residues. The CDR3: CASSPGRSSYNEQFF. The CDR3 DNA reads as TGTGCCAGCAGCCCTGGGAGGAGCTCCTACAATGAGCAGTTCTTC.

V gene TRBV2 combines with J gene TRBJ2-3, with 12 bases fitting TRBD2. Germline loops: CDR1 SNHLY, CDR2 FYNNEI. J lost 3 bases, V lost 7 bases, and 11 bases had no gene match. This CDR3 spans 17 amino acids. Here the CDR3 reads CASTSTSGGRRTDTQYF. In nucleotides, the CDR3 is TGTGCCAGCACCTCGACTAGCGGGGGCCGCAGAACAGATACGCAGTATTTT.

The chain joins TRBV2 to TRBJ2-5, with unresolved D. V dropped 3 bases and J dropped 5 bases, with 4 bases sitting between them. The CDR3 contains 11 residues. CDR1 is SNHLY, CDR2 FYNNEI, per germline. CDR3 DNA: TGTGCCAGCAGTGAGAAGGAGACCCAGTACTTC. This encodes CASSEKETQYF.

This rearrangement joins TRBV11-2 to TRBJ2-7; D is unresolved. CDR1 and CDR2 from the germline V gene are SGHAT and FQNNGV. The CDR3 loop spans 14 amino acids. The germline V and J ends were trimmed by 0 bases and 3 bases, with 9 bases remaining between them. CDR3 nucleotide sequence: TGTGCCAGCAGCTTAGATGCCCCCCTCTACGAGCAGTACGTC. Residues: CASSLDAPLYEQYV.

The rearrangement uses TRBV5-4 and TRBJ1-1; 7 bases fit TRBD1. There are 15 residues in the CDR3. J lost 5 bases, V lost 4 bases, and 11 bases had no gene match. The V gene's germline CDR1 is SGHNT and CDR2 YYREEE (reference sequence). CDR3 sequence (DNA): TGTGCCAGCAGCCCAGACGACAGGGTCGGGACTGAAGCTTTCTTT. Its protein product is CASSPDDRVGTEAFF.

The chain has TRBV7-2 and TRBJ1-3; no clear D gene. The CDR3 loop spans 14 amino acids. V gave up 3 bases and J gave up 3 bases, with 9 bases separating them. Germline CDR1 is SGHTA and CDR2 is FQGNSA. The CDR3 DNA reads TGTGCCAGCAGCTTTGCGGGGTTTGGAAACACCATATATTTT. It specifies CASSFAGFGNTIYF. Looking up the rest from reference TRBV7-2 and TRBJ1-3 gives the full variable domain: GAGVSQSPSNKVTEKGKDVELRCDPISGHTALYWYRQSLGQGLEFLIYFQGNSAPDKSGLPSDRFSAERTGGSVSTLTIQRTQQEDSAVYLCASSFAGFGNTIYFGEGSWLTVV.

The chain employs TRBV5-1 and TRBJ2-5; 7 bases are a match to TRBD2. CDR1 and CDR2 (germline): SGHRS, YFSETQ. The CDR3 runs to 16 residues. Unmatched junction bases numbered 6, after V lost 0 bases and J lost 1 base. CDR3 coding DNA: TGCGCCAGCAGCTTGGACCCGCGGGGGAGCCAAGAGACCCAGTACTTC. Translating it yields CASSLDPRGSQETQYF.

The CDR3 sequence is CASRSPSGGAWTRSTDTQYF. The CDR3 DNA reads TGTGCCAGCAGATCTCCTTCAGGGGGCGCATGGACAAGGAGCACAGATACGCAGTATTTT. J is TRBJ2-3 and V is TRBV2; 8 bases are a match to TRBD1. The CDR3 is 20 residues long. V shed 6 bases, J shed 0 bases, and the junction held 20 bases outside the gene matches. CDR1 is SNHLY and CDR2 is FYNNEI in the germline V gene. Full variable domain (outside the CDR3, taken from reference TRBV2 and TRBJ2-3): EPEVTQTPSHQVTQMGQEVILRCVPISNHLYFYWYRQILGQKVEFLVSFYNNEISEKSEIFDDQFSVERPDGSNFTLKIRSTKLEDSAMYFCASRSPSGGAWTRSTDTQYFGPGTRLTVL.

The chain joins TRBV5-1 to TRBJ2-2; TRBD1 aligns across 11 bases. This CDR3 is built from 16 residues. Germline CDR1 SGHRS, CDR2 YFSETQ. Trimming took 1 base from V and 7 from J; bases not matched to a gene: 6. The chain's CDR3 is CASSLSGQGASGELFF. Written as DNA, the CDR3 is TGCGCCAGCAGCTTGTCTGGACAGGGGGCGAGCGGGGAGCTGTTTTTT.

The V and J genes are TRBV5-1 and TRBJ2-5; 9 bases are a match to TRBD1. Germline V gene data show CDR1 as SGHRS and CDR2 as YFSETQ. V shed 2 bases, J shed 2 bases, and the junction held 1 base outside the gene matches. The CDR3 extends over 14 amino acids. The CDR3 region has the DNA TGCGCCAGCAGCTTTGGACAGGGGCAAGAGACCCAGTACTTC. It translates to CASSFGQGQETQYF.

The chain employs TRBV6-5 and TRBJ1-6, with D possibly being TRBD1 (5 bases). Trimming left V 10 bases short and J 6 bases short, with 13 bases between. This CDR3 has 13 residues. Per the germline V gene, CDR1 is MNHEY and CDR2 is SVGAGI. The CDR3 loop is CATAQGLNSPLHF. In DNA form, the CDR3 reads TGTGCCACCGCCCAGGGACTTAATTCACCCCTCCACTTT.

A single count supports this clone. The J gene is TRBJ2-2, the V gene TRBV5-5; 7 nucleotides line up with TRBD2. The CDR3 contains 13 residues. The V segment lost 5 bases and the J segment 6 bases; nucleotides outside the gene matches: 4. CDR1 and CDR2 (germline): SGHKS, YYEKEE (reference sequence). The CDR3 coding sequence is TGTGCCAGCAGACTGGGGGGGGCCGGGGAGCTGTTTTTT. Amino acid sequence: CASRLGGAGELFF. Together with reference TRBV5-5 and TRBJ2-2, the CDR3 gives the full variable domain: DAGVTQSPTHLIKTRGQQVTLRCSPISGHKSVSWYQQVLGQGPQFIFQYYEKEERGRGNFPDRFSARQFPNYSSELNVNALLLGDSALYLCASRLGGAGELFFGEGSRLTVL.

This rearrangement joins TRBV29-1 to TRBJ1-1, with unresolved D. V was trimmed by 8 bases and J by 0 bases, leaving 19 bases between them. Per the germline V gene, CDR1 is SQVTM and CDR2 is ANQGSEA. The CDR3 is made up of 15 amino acids. The CDR3 here is CSSYQMGLMNTEAFF. DNA for the CDR3: TGCAGCTCCTACCAAATGGGATTAATGAACACTGAAGCTTTCTTT.

Concerning this clone itself: At one end, the junction sequence differs from germline, possibly due to a read error. The chain uses TRBV5-1 and TRBJ2-5; tentative D call: TRBD1 (6 bases). From germline, CDR1 is SGHRS and CDR2 YFSETQ. The CDR3 sequence is 15 residues long. In DNA form, the CDR3 reads TGCGCCAGCACCTTGGGACATGTCCTCCAAGAGACCCAGTACTTC. This gives the protein CASTLGHVLQETQYF.

The chain is built from TRBV11-2 and TRBJ2-1, with 7 bases fitting TRBD1. Per germline, CDR1 SGHAT and CDR2 FQNNGV. V was pared by 1 base and J by 0 bases, with 9 bases of the junction left unmatched. The CDR3 loop spans 18 amino acids. The CDR3: CASSLGTGAMSSYNEQFF. For the CDR3, the DNA is TGTGCCAGCAGCTTAGGTACAGGGGCCATGAGCTCCTACAATGAGCAGTTCTTC.

A few counts support this clone. The chain recombines TRBV7-6 with TRBJ2-2; D is ambiguous. This CDR3 has 14 amino acids. Germline V gives CDR1 SGHVS, CDR2 FNYEAQ. V lost 1 base and J 4 bases, leaving 7 bases between the germline ends. In nucleotides, the CDR3 is TGTGCCAGCAGCTTAGGGAGTCTCACCGGGGAGCTGTTTTTT. Translation: CASSLGSLTGELFF.

The V gene is TRBV19, the J gene TRBJ1-6; D is uncertain. V was cut by 8 bases and J by 14 bases, with 34 bases left in between. Germline lookup yields CDR1 LNHDA and CDR2 SQIVND (reference sequence). This CDR3 is built from 18 residues. DNA of the CDR3: TGTGCCAGTGAGAAGAGGGCAGCCACTTTATACGGGGATTCGACCCTCCACTTT. Its translation is CASEKRAATLYGDSTLHF.

This chain joins TRBV5-8 and TRBJ2-5, with 7 bases that match TRBD1. Germline CDR1 and CDR2: SGHTS and YDEGEE. V lost 0 bases, J lost 5 bases, and 4 bases stayed unmatched. The CDR3 sequence is 14 residues long. CDR3 bases: TGTGCCAGCAGCTTGGGACAGGGTAGGGAGACCCAGTACTTC. This codes for CASSLGQGRETQYF. Supplemented by reference TRBV5-8 and TRBJ2-5, the full variable domain reads EAGVTQSPTHLIKTRGQQATLRCSPISGHTSVYWYQQALGLGLQFLLWYDEGEERNRGNFPPRFSGRQFPNYSSELNVNALELEDSALYLCASSLGQGRETQYFGPGTRLLVL.

V and J are TRBV25-1 and TRBJ2-7; a weak D match, TRBD2 (6 bases). The CDR3 totals 13 residues. Germline V CDR1 and CDR2: MGHDK, SYGVNS. Trimming pared 5 bases from V and 5 bases from J, leaving 13 bases between. CDR3 coding DNA: TGTGCCAGCAGTCCTTCTACGGGGGACGAGCAGTACTTC. Its protein product is CASSPSTGDEQYF.

The V gene is TRBV20-1, the J gene TRBJ1-2; D ambiguous. CDR3 length equals 11 residues. The germline gives CDR1 DFQATT, CDR2 SNEGSKA (reference sequence). Trimming removed 7 bases at V and 8 bases at J, with 14 bases between. This CDR3 reads CSVSWGGGYTF. The CDR3 DNA is TGCAGTGTTAGTTGGGGTGGGGGCTACACCTTC.

V and J are TRBV6-6 and TRBJ1-1; D possibly corresponds to TRBD1 (5 bases). Per germline, CDR1 MNHNY and CDR2 SVGAGI (reference sequence). This CDR3 has 14 amino acids. Trimming shortened V by 5 bases and J by 2 bases, and 12 bases separated the two germline ends. The CDR3 bases are TGTGCCAGCAGTCTCTCAGGGTCAAACACTGAAGCTTTCTTT. Its protein is CASSLSGSNTEAFF.

This clone was detected only once. This sequence joins TRBV19 and TRBJ1-1, with D unclear. V shed 3 bases and J shed 3 bases, with 17 bases lying between them. Germline values: CDR1 LNHDA, CDR2 SQIVND (reference sequence). This CDR3 has 16 amino acids. The CDR3: CASSMSTEIGYTEAFF. DNA for the CDR3: TGTGCCAGTAGTATGTCGACGGAGATTGGGTACACTGAAGCTTTCTTT.